The 26 T cell receptor beta chains listed next were all sequenced from one sample in a study of blood T cell repertoires in COVID-19. TCRdb's copy holds only in-frame clones and misses some; the assay was immunoSEQ multiplex PCR. The sample includes approximately 210,000 clones, approximately 82% of them seen just once. The sample taken for sequencing was peripheral blood. The receptor source for this set is a woman between 45 and 60 years old with acute or convalescent COVID-19.

The chain links TRBV11-2 to TRBJ2-7, with a possible D match to TRBD2 (6 bases). Germline V CDR1 and CDR2: SGHAT, FQNNGV. CDR3 length equals 12 residues. V gave up 7 bases and J gave up 3 bases, with 10 bases separating them. In nucleotides, the CDR3 is TGTGCCAGCATGGAGGGAGGCTACGAGCAGTACTTC. Encoded protein: CASMEGGYEQYF. The entire variable domain, with the rest obtained from reference TRBV11-2 and TRBJ2-7, is as follows: EAGVAQSPRYKIIEKRQSVAFWCNPISGHATLYWYQQILGQGPKLLIQFQNNGVVDDSQLPKDRFSAERLKGVDSTLKIQPAKLEDSAVYLCASMEGGYEQYFGPGTRLTVT.

The CDR3 DNA is TGTGCCAGCAGTCTTTTGTCAGGGTCGTTTTCCGAGCAGTACTTC. Protein product: CASSLLSGSFSEQYF. The chain recombines TRBV28 with TRBJ2-7; D might be TRBD1 (5 bases). The germline V and J ends were trimmed by 5 bases and 6 bases, with 20 bases remaining between them. CDR1 is MDHEN and CDR2 is SYDVKM in the germline V gene. CDR3 size: 15 residues. The full variable domain, with the rest looked up from reference TRBV28 and TRBJ2-7, is DVKVTQSSRYLVKRTGEKVFLECVQDMDHENMFWYRQDPGLGLRLIYFSYDVKMKEKGDIPEGYSVSREKKERFSLILESASTNQTSMYLCASSLLSGSFSEQYFGPGTRLTVT.

The rearrangement uses TRBV15 and TRBJ2-2, with D perhaps TRBD2 (6 bases). The germline V gene has CDR1 LNHNV and CDR2 YYDKDF (reference sequence). CDR3 length: 17 residues. V was clipped by 0 bases and J by 4 bases, with 15 bases between them. The CDR3 spells CATSREVERAGTGELFF. The CDR3 DNA sequence: TGTGCCACCAGCAGAGAGGTGGAGCGGGCGGGCACCGGGGAGCTGTTTTTT.

The chain recombines TRBV18 with TRBJ2-1; 11 nucleotides match TRBD2. Germline CDR1 KGHSH, CDR2 LQKENI. J gave up 7 bases and V 6 bases, and 11 bases lay outside the gene matches. The CDR3 has 16 residues. In DNA, the CDR3 is TGTGCCAGCTCCTCACTAGCGGGAGTCATCAAAAATGAGCAGTTCTTC. This sequence encodes CASSSLAGVIKNEQFF. Using reference TRBV18 and TRBJ2-1 for the parts outside the CDR3, the full variable domain is NAGVMQNPRHLVRRRGQEARLRCSPMKGHSHVYWYRQLPEEGLKFMVYLQKENIIDESGMPKERFSAEFPKEGPSILRIQQVVRGDSAAYFCASSSLAGVIKNEQFFGPGTRLTVL.

This rearrangement joins TRBV19 to TRBJ2-3, with TRBD2 identical over 9 bases. The junction had 10 bases not matched to a gene; V was cut back by 5 bases and J by 4 bases. Germline V CDR1 and CDR2: LNHDA, SQIVND (reference sequence). This CDR3 is built from 16 residues. As DNA, the CDR3 is TGTGCCAGTAGTTCCCTTGTAGCGGGAGAACCAGATACGCAGTATTTT. Encoded protein: CASSSLVAGEPDTQYF.

This clone was counted only a few times. The chain has TRBV2 and TRBJ2-2, with D tentatively TRBD1 (6 bases). Germline loops: CDR1 SNHLY, CDR2 FYNNEI. The V end was cut by 4 bases, the J end by 0 bases, with 6 bases between. CDR3 size: 14 residues. For the CDR3, the DNA is TGTGCCAGCAGTGGGACAGCGAACACCGGGGAGCTGTTTTTT. Translation gives CASSGTANTGELFF.

The chain employs TRBV9 and TRBJ2-5; 7 positions match TRBD1. Per the germline V gene, CDR1 is SGDLS and CDR2 is YYNGEE. CDR3 length: 14 amino acids. Unmatched junction bases numbered 7, after V lost 4 bases and J lost 4 bases. The CDR3 is CASSLHDRVETQYF. The CDR3 coding sequence is TGTGCCAGCAGCCTCCACGACAGGGTAGAGACCCAGTACTTC.

This chain connects TRBV7-3 to TRBJ2-3; D is possibly TRBD2 (6 bases). CDR1 is SGHTA and CDR2 is FQGTGA in the germline V gene. There are 14 residues in the CDR3. Between the trimmed V and J ends, which lost 5 bases and 4 bases, there was a span of 13 bases. The CDR3 nucleotides are TGTGCCAGCAGCCCGTCCGGGAGCGCAGATACGCAGTATTTT. It translates to CASSPSGSADTQYF.

The rearrangement joins TRBV24-1 to TRBJ2-1, with TRBD1 identical over 8 bases. This CDR3 is built from 15 residues. Germline V CDR1 and CDR2: KGHDR, SFDVKD. V gave up 3 bases and J gave up 6 bases; unmatched junction bases: 6. The CDR3 spells CATSDPRTGFNEQFF. The CDR3 bases are TGTGCCACCAGTGATCCTCGGACAGGGTTCAATGAGCAGTTCTTC.

The chain carries TRBV19 and TRBJ1-3; 7 nucleotides agree with TRBD1. The CDR3 consists of 15 residues. Germline CDR1 is LNHDA and CDR2 is SQIVND (reference sequence). V dropped 4 bases and J dropped 0; count of bases not matched to a gene: 3. The DNA of the CDR3 is TGTGCCAGTAGTACCGGGACAGTCTCTGGAAACACCATATATTTT. Amino acids: CASSTGTVSGNTIYF.

The chain recombines TRBV2 with TRBJ1-1, with D maybe TRBD1 (5 bases). From germline, CDR1 is SNHLY and CDR2 FYNNEI. The germline V and J ends were trimmed by 6 bases and 4 bases, with 18 bases remaining between them. The CDR3 contains 15 residues. The CDR3 loop is CASSARQLRFTEAFF. CDR3 nucleotide sequence: TGTGCCAGCAGCGCTAGACAGCTAAGATTCACTGAAGCTTTCTTT.

The chain carries TRBV11-2 and TRBJ2-7; TRBD2 is a possible D gene (6 bases). V lost 2 bases to trimming and J lost 5 bases, with 16 bases between them. The length of the CDR3 is 15 residues. Germline assignment: CDR1 SGHAT and CDR2 FQNNGV. The CDR3 loop reads CASSLPGGRGDEQYF. In DNA form, the CDR3 reads TGTGCCAGCAGCTTACCTGGGGGGAGAGGTGACGAGCAGTACTTC. The full variable domain, its missing parts supplied by reference TRBV11-2 and TRBJ2-7, is EAGVAQSPRYKIIEKRQSVAFWCNPISGHATLYWYQQILGQGPKLLIQFQNNGVVDDSQLPKDRFSAERLKGVDSTLKIQPAKLEDSAVYLCASSLPGGRGDEQYFGPGTRLTVT.

In its sample, this clone was seen once. The chain links TRBV10-3 to TRBJ1-4, with 7 bases matching TRBD1. This CDR3 has 15 residues. Trimming cost V 3 bases and J 8 bases; bases outside gene matches: 9. Germline V gene lookup returns CDR1 ENHRY and CDR2 SYGVKD. Here the CDR3 DNA reads TGTGCCATCAGTGACGCGCAGGGGGGTGACGAAAAACTGTTTTTT. It yields the protein CAISDAQGGDEKLFF.

The chain links TRBV11-3 to TRBJ2-1; 7 nucleotides line up with TRBD2. Trimming took 3 bases from V and 8 from J; bases not matched to a gene: 4. The CDR3 loop spans 13 amino acids. Germline CDR1 SGHNT, CDR2 YENEEA. Written as DNA, the CDR3 is TGTGCCAGCAGCTTCGGACTAGACCATGAGCAGTTCTTC. Its protein is CASSFGLDHEQFF.

V and J are TRBV19 and TRBJ1-2, with D unresolved. The V gene lost 11 bases and the J gene lost 6 bases, with 10 bases spanning the gap. The CDR3 is made up of 10 amino acids. The germline gives CDR1 LNHDA, CDR2 SQIVND (reference sequence). The CDR3 DNA follows: TGTGCCTCCTTTCGTGATGGCTACACCTTC. Its protein is CASFRDGYTF.

The rearrangement links TRBV3-1 (or the pseudogene TRBV3-2) to TRBJ2-1; TRBD2 matches at 7 bases. The CDR3 length is 17 residues. Per the germline V gene, CDR1 is LGHDT and CDR2 is YNNKEL (reference sequence). The V and J ends lost 0 bases and 2 bases, in that order; junction bases with no gene match: 7. The CDR3, as DNA: TGTGCCAGCAGCCAAGAGGGCGGGAGTCGCACCTACAATGAGCAGTTCTTC. It codes for CASSQEGGSRTYNEQFF.

This clone was counted once. The chain couples TRBV28 to TRBJ1-4, with D perhaps matching TRBD1 (5 bases). CDR3 length: 14 amino acids. Per the germline V gene, CDR1 is MDHEN and CDR2 is SYDVKM. V was trimmed by 3 bases and J by 4 bases, leaving 9 bases between them. The CDR3 DNA follows: TGTGCCAGCAGTTTTGCACAGGTTAATGAAAAACTGTTTTTT. It encodes CASSFAQVNEKLFF.

V is TRBV7-3 and J is TRBJ2-5; D may be TRBD1 (7 bases). This CDR3 region has 12 residues. Germline CDR1 SGHTA, CDR2 FQGTGA. V was trimmed by 3 bases and J by 10 bases, leaving 12 bases between them. CDR3 bases: TGTGCCAGCAGCTTTCCAGGGGGGTACCAGTACTTC. Encoded protein: CASSFPGGYQYF.

This clone has only a few counts. The chain has TRBV5-1 and TRBJ1-4; tentative D call: TRBD1 (6 bases). The CDR3 is made up of 14 amino acids. CDR1 is SGHRS and CDR2 is YFSETQ in the germline V gene. V gave up 4 bases and J gave up 6 bases, with 13 bases separating them. The CDR3 region is CASSRGARDEKLFF. CDR3 nucleotide sequence: TGCGCCAGCAGCCGGGGGGCTCGGGATGAAAAACTGTTTTTT.

The chain combines TRBV11-2 with TRBJ2-2; 14 nucleotides match TRBD2. J was trimmed by 2 bases and V by 7 bases; bases with no gene match: 6. The CDR3 consists of 17 residues. CDR1 and CDR2 (germline): SGHAT, FQNNGV. The chain's CDR3 is CASTHGTSGRNTGELFF. DNA of the CDR3: TGTGCCAGCACCCATGGGACTAGCGGGAGAAACACCGGGGAGCTGTTTTTT.

The chain carries TRBV4-2 and TRBJ1-2; D might be TRBD1 (5 bases). The germline CDR1 and CDR2 sequences are LGHNA and YNFKEQ. This CDR3 has 16 amino acids. V shed 1 base and J shed 4 bases, with 16 bases lying between them. The CDR3, as DNA: TGTGCCAGCAGCCAAGGTTGGACACCTACATCCTATGGCTACACCTTC. Residues: CASSQGWTPTSYGYTF.

The CDR3 spells CASSPLAGGIQETQYF. The DNA of the CDR3 is TGTGCCAGCTCACCCTTAGCGGGAGGTATCCAAGAGACCCAGTACTTC. The rearrangement uses TRBV18 and TRBJ2-5; the match to TRBD2 covers 10 bases. With 3 bases clipped from V and 1 base from J, the junction kept 5 bases outside the gene matches. The germline gives CDR1 KGHSH, CDR2 LQKENI. The CDR3 runs to 16 residues. Complete variable domain (other parts from reference TRBV18 and TRBJ2-5): NAGVMQNPRHLVRRRGQEARLRCSPMKGHSHVYWYRQLPEEGLKFMVYLQKENIIDESGMPKERFSAEFPKEGPSILRIQQVVRGDSAAYFCASSPLAGGIQETQYFGPGTRLLVL.

V usage is TRBV6-4 and J usage is TRBJ2-7, with 10 bases lining up with TRBD2. This CDR3 contains 18 residues. V shed 8 bases, J shed 1 base, and the junction held 17 bases outside the gene matches. The germline gives CDR1 MRHNA, CDR2 SNTAGT. The CDR3 sequence is CASRSVLAGDLPSYEQYF. CDR3 sequence (DNA): TGTGCCAGCCGCTCGGTTCTAGCGGGAGACCTACCTTCCTACGAGCAGTACTTC.

This clone was counted once. The CDR3 DNA reads TGCGCCAGCAGCCGGGACAGGGATAATTCACCCCTCCACTTT. Its translation: CASSRDRDNSPLHF. The chain employs TRBV5-1 and TRBJ1-6; 9 bases are shared with TRBD1. This CDR3 spans 14 amino acids. CDR1 and CDR2 from the germline V gene are SGHRS and YFSETQ. Unmatched junction bases numbered 1, after V lost 4 bases and J lost 5 bases. The variable domain in full, with the rest retrieved from reference TRBV5-1 and TRBJ1-6, is KAGVTQTPRYLIKTRGQQVTLSCSPISGHRSVSWYQQTPGQGLQFLFEYFSETQRNKGNFPGRFSGRQFSNSRSEMNVSTLELGDSALYLCASSRDRDNSPLHFGNGTRLTVT.

The V call is TRBV6-4, the J call TRBJ2-7; 7 positions agree with TRBD1. Germline CDR1 MRHNA, CDR2 SNTAGT. The CDR3 sequence is 18 residues long. Trimming removed 0 bases from V and 4 bases from J; junction bases left unmatched: 15. CDR3 protein: CASSDSIDRARESYEQYF. The CDR3, as DNA: TGTGCCAGCAGTGACTCTATAGACAGGGCCAGGGAGTCGTACGAGCAGTACTTC.

The rearrangement uses TRBV24-1 and TRBJ2-1; D might be TRBD1 (6 bases). V lost 0 bases to trimming and J lost 0 bases, with 8 bases between them. Germline V CDR1 and CDR2: KGHDR, SFDVKD. The CDR3 totals 16 residues. This chain's CDR3 is CATSDLSGVSYNEQFF. As DNA, the CDR3 is TGTGCCACCAGTGATTTGTCAGGGGTCTCCTACAATGAGCAGTTCTTC.